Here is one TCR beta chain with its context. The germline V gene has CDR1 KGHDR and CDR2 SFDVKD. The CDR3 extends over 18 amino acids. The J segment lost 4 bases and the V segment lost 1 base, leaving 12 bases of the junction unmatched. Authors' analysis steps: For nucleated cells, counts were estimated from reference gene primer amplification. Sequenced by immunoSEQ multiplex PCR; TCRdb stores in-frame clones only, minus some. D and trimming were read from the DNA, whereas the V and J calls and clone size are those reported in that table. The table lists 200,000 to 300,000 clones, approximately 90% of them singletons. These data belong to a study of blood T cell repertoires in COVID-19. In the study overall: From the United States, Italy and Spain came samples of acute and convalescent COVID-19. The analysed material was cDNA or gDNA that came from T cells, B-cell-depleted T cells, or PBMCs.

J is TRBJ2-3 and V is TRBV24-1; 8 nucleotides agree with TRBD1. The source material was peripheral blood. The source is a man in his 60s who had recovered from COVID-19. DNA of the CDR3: TGTGCCACCAGTGATTTCGTGAAGCGCAGGGGGCCTTCAGATACGCAGTATTTT. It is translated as CATSDFVKRRGPSDTQYF.